This TCR beta chain was recorded in a study of blood T cell repertoires in COVID-19. Study in general: T cells, B-cell-depleted T cells, or PBMCs supplied cDNA or gDNA.

Data came from immunoSEQ multiplex PCR; TCRdb stores just in-frame clones and leaves some out. The sample consists of under 200,000 clones, about four fifths of them appearing once. The participants were between about 18 and 90 years old and came from under 25 US areas. Participant reports of clinical history set cohort assignment. This CDR3 contains 15 residues. The germline gives CDR1 MNHEY, CDR2 SVGAGI. Trimming removed 7 bases at V and 4 bases at J, with 19 bases between. Material: PBMCs or T cells enriched from blood (not recorded which). This TCR was recovered from a woman aged 55-70 years who had recovered from COVID-19. The chain recombines TRBV6-5 with TRBJ1-1; D is possibly TRBD1 (5 bases). CDR3 region: CASTTKLRVGTEAFF. CDR3 DNA sequence: TGTGCCAGCACCACTAAACTCAGGGTGGGCACTGAAGCTTTCTTT.